These 27 T cell receptor beta chains were sequenced from one sample in a study of blood T cell repertoires in COVID-19. The method was immunoSEQ multiplex PCR; TCRdb's version includes in-frame clones alone and lacks a portion of them. The data show roughly 170,000 clones, with 80% to 90% seen just once and around 7.6% held by the top ten. The specimen sequenced was peripheral blood. The receptors come from a middle-aged man who had recovered from COVID-19.

The V gene is TRBV6-5, the J gene TRBJ1-6; D perhaps matches TRBD1 (6 bases). Germline lookup yields CDR1 MNHEY and CDR2 SVGAGI. With 2 bases removed from V and 9 bases from J, the gap between germline ends came to 17 bases. The CDR3 has 16 amino acids. Written as DNA, the CDR3 is TGTGCCAGCAGTTACCCCCCGGCAGGGGTAGGTTCACCCCTCCACTTT. It yields the protein CASSYPPAGVGSPLHF.

The rearrangement uses TRBV4-2 and TRBJ2-1; TRBD2 matches 10 bases. Germline V lookup: CDR1 LGHNA, CDR2 YNFKEQ. V trimming: 1 base; J trimming: 5 bases; junction bases outside the gene matches: 5. CDR3 length: 16 amino acids. The CDR3 protein is CASSQVLAGYNNEQFF. Written as DNA, the CDR3 is TGTGCCAGCAGCCAAGTACTAGCGGGGTACAACAATGAGCAGTTCTTC.

The rearrangement joins TRBV15 to TRBJ2-7; TRBD2 might be the D (6 bases). Per the germline V gene, CDR1 is LNHNV and CDR2 is YYDKDF (reference sequence). CDR3 length: 12 amino acids. The V and J ends lost 5 bases and 4 bases respectively, with 9 bases between them. The DNA for the CDR3 is TGTGCCACCAGCTCCCGGGGGTACGAGCAGTACTTC. Protein: CATSSRGYEQYF. Drawing the rest from reference TRBV15 and TRBJ2-7, the complete variable domain is DAMVIQNPRYQVTQFGKPVTLSCSQTLNHNVMYWYQQKSSQAPKLLFHYYDKDFNNEADTPDNFQSRRPNTSFCFLDIRSPGLGDTAMYLCATSSRGYEQYFGPGTRLTVT.

The V call is TRBV27, the J call TRBJ1-2; 8 bases align to TRBD1. J lost 6 bases, V lost 6 bases, and 3 bases had no gene match. CDR1 and CDR2 (germline): MNHEY, SMNVEV (reference sequence). The CDR3 contains 12 residues. Here the CDR3 DNA reads TGTGCCAGCAGGACAGGGGTCAATGGCTACACCTTC. This encodes CASRTGVNGYTF.

This sequence joins TRBV27 and TRBJ2-5, with TRBD1 matching over 7 bases. V lost 8 bases and J lost 1; bases outside the gene matches: 13. Germline V gene data show CDR1 as MNHEY and CDR2 as SMNVEV (reference sequence). The CDR3 is 16 residues long. CDR3 residues: CASHRGAGSGQETQYF. The DNA of the CDR3 is TGTGCCAGCCACAGGGGCGCGGGCTCAGGCCAAGAGACCCAGTACTTC.

This chain links TRBV18 with TRBJ2-1, with 9 bases that match TRBD2. The length of the CDR3 is 16 residues. The germline gives CDR1 KGHSH, CDR2 LQKENI. The V segment lost 3 bases and the J segment 3 bases; nucleotides outside the gene matches: 6. CDR3 amino acids: CASSPGAGGHYNEQFF. CDR3 coding DNA: TGTGCCAGCTCACCCGGGGCGGGGGGGCACTACAATGAGCAGTTCTTC.

This rearrangement joins TRBV9 to TRBJ2-7; 12 nucleotides agree with TRBD2. The ends lost 4 bases at V and 3 bases at J; junction bases unmatched: 5. This CDR3 contains 15 residues. CDR1 and CDR2 (germline): SGDLS, YYNGEE. CDR3 region: CASSPRTSGVYEQYF. The CDR3 DNA reads TGTGCCAGCAGCCCCCGGACTAGCGGGGTCTACGAGCAGTACTTC.

The rearrangement uses TRBV15 and TRBJ2-7; 14 bases fit TRBD2. Germline V lookup: CDR1 LNHNV, CDR2 YYDKDF (reference sequence). With 3 bases clipped from V and 7 bases from J, the junction kept 14 bases outside the gene matches. The CDR3 consists of 18 residues. The CDR3 reads CATSSPGLAGVGGLEQYF. The CDR3 DNA is TGTGCCACCAGCAGCCCGGGACTAGCGGGAGTCGGTGGGCTGGAGCAGTACTTC.

The CDR3 DNA follows: TGTGCCAGCAGCCGGTGGGGACTAGACACCGGGGAGCTGTTTTTT. Amino acid sequence: CASSRWGLDTGELFF. The chain has TRBV6-2 or TRBV6-3 and TRBJ2-2; 8 nucleotides agree with TRBD2. CDR1 MNHEY and CDR2 SVGEGT come from the germline V gene. The trim removed 6 bases at V and 3 bases at J, leaving 6 bases unmatched. The CDR3 spans 15 residues.

This chain links TRBV11-1 with TRBJ2-4; TRBD1 matches 9 bases. From germline, CDR1 is SGHAT and CDR2 FQDESV (reference sequence). With V trimmed by 5 bases and J by 8 bases, 13 bases remained unmatched. The CDR3 sequence is 16 residues long. The CDR3 DNA reads as TGTGCCAGCAGCCACGGACAGGGGCGCCCCGAGGACATTCAGTACTTC. This codes for CASSHGQGRPEDIQYF.

This rearrangement joins TRBV5-6 to TRBJ1-4; no firm D call. In germline, CDR1 is SGHDT, CDR2 YYEEEE. Deletions cut 4 bases from V and 7 bases from J, with 11 bases between. The CDR3 is 13 residues long. CDR3 sequence: CASSRTGSEKLFF. DNA of the CDR3: TGTGCCAGCAGCCGAACCGGGAGTGAAAAACTGTTTTTT. The full variable domain, its missing parts supplied by reference TRBV5-6 and TRBJ1-4, is DAGVTQSPTHLIKTRGQQVTLRCSPKSGHDTVSWYQQALGQGPQFIFQYYEEEERQRGNFPDRFSGHQFPNYSSELNVNALLLGDSALYLCASSRTGSEKLFFGSGTQLSVL.

V usage is TRBV2 and J usage is TRBJ2-3; 10 nucleotides agree with TRBD2. The V gene end was trimmed by 6 bases and the J gene end by 5 bases; junction bases not matched to a gene: 8. The germline gives CDR1 SNHLY, CDR2 FYNNEI. The CDR3 contains 15 residues. In nucleotides, the CDR3 is TGTGCCAGCAGGGCCCGGACTAGCGGAGGAGATACGCAGTATTTT. Translated, it gives CASRARTSGGDTQYF. The full variable domain, rest sourced from reference TRBV2 and TRBJ2-3, is EPEVTQTPSHQVTQMGQEVILRCVPISNHLYFYWYRQILGQKVEFLVSFYNNEISEKSEIFDDQFSVERPDGSNFTLKIRSTKLEDSAMYFCASRARTSGGDTQYFGPGTRLTVL.

The chain uses TRBV14 and TRBJ2-3, with D possibly matching TRBD1 (5 bases). V was pared by 0 bases and J by 4 bases, with 14 bases between. CDR1 and CDR2 from the germline V gene are SGHDN and FVKESK. CDR3 length: 16 amino acids. The CDR3 here is CASSQEGADPSDTQYF. Here the CDR3 DNA reads TGTGCCAGCAGCCAAGAAGGGGCAGATCCCTCAGATACGCAGTATTTT.

The V gene is TRBV5-1, the J gene TRBJ2-1; 7 positions agree with TRBD2. The CDR3 extends over 15 amino acids. Trimming took 7 bases from V and 5 from J; bases not matched to a gene: 12. Per germline, CDR1 SGHRS and CDR2 YFSETQ. CDR3 sequence reads: CASRGVGGTNNEQFF. As DNA, the CDR3 is TGCGCCAGCCGTGGGGTGGGAGGGACTAACAATGAGCAGTTCTTC.

This chain connects TRBV28 to TRBJ1-2; D is unclear. This CDR3 comprises 14 residues. The V end was cut by 7 bases, the J end by 8 bases, with 20 bases between. Per germline, CDR1 MDHEN and CDR2 SYDVKM. The CDR3, as DNA: TGTGCCAGCATTAATAATCCGGGTGATGTCGGCTACACCTTC. It is translated as CASINNPGDVGYTF.

The V call is TRBV6-2 or TRBV6-3, the J call TRBJ1-5; D remains unclear. The CDR3 runs 13 residues. V shed 3 bases and J shed 5 bases, with 8 bases lying between them. CDR1 is MNHEY, CDR2 SVGEGT, per germline. The DNA for the CDR3 is TGTGCCAGCAGTTATCGCGTATATCAGCCCCAGCATTTT. It translates to CASSYRVYQPQHF.

The gene calls are TRBV19 and TRBJ1-5, with a possible D match to TRBD1 (5 bases). V lost 3 bases to trimming and J lost 5 bases, with 11 bases between them. Per germline, CDR1 LNHDA and CDR2 SQIVND (reference sequence). This CDR3 is 14 amino acids long. Written as DNA, the CDR3 is TGTGCCAGTAGTATCTCAGGGCCCCATCAGCCCCAGCATTTT. Its translation is CASSISGPHQPQHF.

This clone was detected a few times. The chain combines TRBV19 with TRBJ1-6, with 9 bases matching TRBD1. This CDR3 is 14 amino acids long. V lost 5 bases, J lost 10 bases, and 6 bases stayed unmatched. Germline CDR1 LNHDA, CDR2 SQIVND (reference sequence). The CDR3 region is CASSPRTGDSPLHF. The CDR3 region has the DNA TGTGCCAGTAGTCCCCGGACAGGGGACTCACCCCTCCACTTT.

The rearrangement links TRBV6-5 to TRBJ2-7; TRBD2 matches at 11 bases. Looked up from germline, CDR1 is MNHEY and CDR2 is SVGAGI. V shed 6 bases, J shed 5 bases, and the junction held 6 bases outside the gene matches. This CDR3 region has 14 residues. In nucleotides, the CDR3 is TGTGCCAGCAGCCGTACTAGCGGGAGCGACGAGCAGTACTTC. Translation gives CASSRTSGSDEQYF.

V gene TRBV5-4 combines with J gene TRBJ1-6; 9 nucleotides align to TRBD1. Germline CDR1 reads SGHNT; CDR2 reads YYREEE (reference sequence). This CDR3 contains 15 residues. Losses at the gene ends were 4 bases for V and 1 base for J; bases not matched to a gene: 0. The CDR3 spells CASSGTGSYNSPLHF. For the CDR3, the DNA is TGTGCCAGCAGCGGGACAGGGTCCTATAATTCACCCCTCCACTTT.

The J gene is TRBJ2-2, the V gene TRBV7-3; D possibly corresponds to TRBD1 (5 bases). The V end was cut by 7 bases, the J end by 7 bases, with 16 bases between. The CDR3 consists of 14 residues. CDR1 is SGHTA, CDR2 FQGTGA, per germline. This chain's CDR3 is CASTPASGYGELFF. The CDR3 DNA sequence: TGTGCCAGCACCCCCGCCTCAGGGTACGGGGAGCTGTTTTTT.

The genes are TRBV6-5 and TRBJ1-5, with TRBD1 as a possible D gene (5 bases). The germline V gene has CDR1 MNHEY and CDR2 SVGAGI. The V and J ends lost 4 bases and 5 bases respectively, with 9 bases between them. CDR3 length: 13 amino acids. CDR3 DNA: TGTGCCAGCAGTTCCGACAGTTATCAGCCCCAGCATTTT. Protein product: CASSSDSYQPQHF.

This sequence joins TRBV28 and TRBJ2-3, with 9 bases identical to TRBD1. The CDR3 runs to 12 residues. Germline values: CDR1 MDHEN, CDR2 SYDVKM. V was clipped by 5 bases and J by 9 bases; unmatched bases: 3. CDR3 coding DNA: TGTGCCAGCAGTGGGACAGGGAGAACGCAGTATTTT. Protein sequence: CASSGTGRTQYF.

The chain has TRBV11-2 and TRBJ2-3, with 8 positions matching TRBD2. In germline, CDR1 is SGHAT, CDR2 FQNNGV. The CDR3 loop spans 17 amino acids. Trimming took 10 bases from V and 0 from J; bases not matched to a gene: 15. The CDR3 loop is CAIPGGAGSSSTDTQYF. The CDR3 coding sequence is TGTGCCATCCCGGGGGGGGCGGGGTCCTCTAGCACAGATACGCAGTATTTT.

This clone has a single count. V usage is TRBV4-1 and J usage is TRBJ2-7; 7 bases are a match to TRBD1. The length of the CDR3 is 15 residues. With V trimmed by 0 bases and J by 5 bases, 7 bases remained unmatched. From germline, CDR1 is MGHRA and CDR2 YSYEKL. The CDR3 here is CASSQDDRAVNEQYF. The CDR3 DNA reads as TGCGCCAGCAGCCAAGATGACAGGGCTGTTAACGAGCAGTACTTC.

The chain joins TRBV27 to TRBJ1-1, with 7 bases identical to TRBD1. The V gene's germline CDR1 is MNHEY and CDR2 SMNVEV (reference sequence). Trimming took 5 bases from V and 7 from J; bases not matched to a gene: 4. The CDR3 has 12 residues. CDR3 sequence: CASSMGQNEAFF. The DNA of the CDR3 is TGTGCCAGCAGTATGGGACAGAATGAAGCTTTCTTT.

This clone was found a few times. This chain links TRBV9 with TRBJ1-6; a weak D match, TRBD1 (6 bases). V was trimmed by 3 bases and J by 10 bases, leaving 20 bases between them. CDR1 is SGDLS and CDR2 is YYNGEE in the germline V gene. The CDR3 contains 16 residues. The CDR3 sequence: CASSASTRGVGSPLHF. The CDR3 bases are TGTGCCAGCAGCGCCTCTACCAGGGGAGTGGGGTCACCCCTCCACTTT.